These T cell receptor beta chains were read from a single sample in a study of T cells after posttransplantation cyclophosphamide. The method was immunoSEQ multiplex PCR; TCRdb's version includes in-frame clones alone and lacks a portion of them. The repertoire consists of 25,000 to 35,000 clones, none detected only once. The specimen sequenced was PBMCs. These receptors originate from a woman in her 30s in good health and a related stem cell transplant donor. CDR3s include the opening cysteine and the closing phenylalanine or tryptophan. A D gene is named only where the DNA matches it firmly. Rows give clone size only sometimes, using once, few, many, or a class for an expanded clone.

clone_size: many
d_call: -
v_call: TRBV28
j_call: TRBJ1-3
cdr3_aa: CASSFVSFYSGNTIYF
cdr3_nt: TGTGCCAGCAGTTTTGTGAGCTTTTACTCTGGAAACACCATATATTTT

clone_size: many
d_call: TRBD1
v_call: TRBV19
j_call: TRBJ2-7
cdr3_aa: CASSTGRRGPYEQYF
cdr3_nt: TGTGCCAGTAGTACGGGACGAAGGGGGCCCTACGAGCAGTACTTC

clone_size: many
d_call: TRBD1
v_call: TRBV6-1
j_call: TRBJ2-3
cdr3_aa: CASRTGTGGTDTQYF
cdr3_nt: TGTGCCAGCAGGACCGGGACAGGCGGCACAGATACGCAGTATTTT

clone_size: many
d_call: -
v_call: TRBV5-4
j_call: TRBJ2-2
cdr3_aa: CASSLTGRGTRTGELFF
cdr3_nt: TGTGCCAGCAGCTTGACCGGGCGGGGAACCCGGACCGGGGAGCTGTTTTTT

clone_size: many
d_call: -
v_call: TRBV2
j_call: TRBJ2-2
cdr3_aa: CASSPGYRELFF
cdr3_nt: TGTGCCAGCAGTCCAGGGTACCGGGAGCTGTTTTTT

clone_size: many
d_call: TRBD2
v_call: TRBV5-4
j_call: TRBJ2-1
cdr3_aa: CASSLAGGARNNEQFF
cdr3_nt: TGTGCCAGCAGCTTGGCCGGGGGGGCCAGAAACAATGAGCAGTTCTTC

clone_size: many
d_call: -
v_call: TRBV28
j_call: TRBJ2-7
cdr3_aa: CASSFWDFLTYEQYF
cdr3_nt: TGTGCCAGCAGTTTCTGGGACTTTCTAACCTACGAGCAGTACTTC

clone_size: many
d_call: -
v_call: TRBV11-2
j_call: TRBJ2-7
cdr3_aa: CASSLGRGEQYF
cdr3_nt: TGTGCCAGCAGCTTGGGGAGGGGGGAGCAGTACTTC

clone_size: -
d_call: TRBD1
v_call: TRBV9
j_call: TRBJ2-7
cdr3_aa: CASSPRTGGSYEQYF
cdr3_nt: TGTGCCAGCAGCCCTCGGACAGGCGGCTCCTACGAGCAGTACTTC

clone_size: many
d_call: TRBD1
v_call: TRBV12-3/TRBV12-4
j_call: TRBJ1-1
cdr3_aa: CASSRDRGYMMNTEAFF
cdr3_nt: TGTGCCAGCAGTCGAGACAGGGGATATATGATGAACACTGAAGCTTTCTTT

clone_size: many
d_call: -
v_call: TRBV19
j_call: TRBJ2-5
cdr3_aa: CASSVVGGPQETQYF
cdr3_nt: TGTGCCAGTAGTGTCGTCGGGGGGCCGCAAGAGACCCAGTACTTC

clone_size: -
d_call: -
v_call: TRBV6-1
j_call: TRBJ1-6
cdr3_aa: CASSRASSYNSPLHF
cdr3_nt: TGTGCCAGCTCTCGCGCGAGCTCCTATAATTCACCCCTCCACTTT

clone_size: -
d_call: -
v_call: TRBV12-3/TRBV12-4
j_call: TRBJ1-3
cdr3_aa: CASSRTGSRNTIYF
cdr3_nt: TGTGCCAGCAGTCGAACAGGGAGTAGAAACACCATATATTTT

clone_size: many
d_call: TRBD1
v_call: TRBV19
j_call: TRBJ1-1
cdr3_aa: CASSGTGDLEAFF
cdr3_nt: TGTGCCAGTAGTGGGACAGGGGATCTTGAAGCTTTCTTT